Shown below are 2 T cell receptor beta chains from a single sample sequenced in a study of blood T cell repertoires in COVID-19. Repertoires were generated with immunoSEQ multiplex PCR, while TCRdb's copy carries only in-frame clones and drops some. The sample contains around 29,000 clones, approximately 67% of which appear only once. The sample comprised peripheral blood. All receptors come from a human donor in a cohort sampled during active COVID-19.

This chain links TRBV7-8 with TRBJ2-1, with TRBD2 matching over 15 bases. There are 19 residues in the CDR3. The J segment lost 0 bases and the V segment lost 5 bases, leaving 8 bases of the junction unmatched. CDR1 and CDR2 (germline): SGHVS, FQNEAQ. CDR3 in DNA: TGTGCCAGCAGCAATCCGGGACTAGCGGGAGGCCCCTCCTACAATGAGCAGTTCTTC. It translates to CASSNPGLAGGPSYNEQFF.

V and J are TRBV3-1 (or the pseudogene TRBV3-2) and TRBJ2-5, with D perhaps TRBD1 (6 bases). Per germline, CDR1 LGHDT and CDR2 YNNKEL (reference sequence). The CDR3 is 15 amino acids. Trimming stripped 5 bases from V and 5 bases from J, with 18 bases between. CDR3 region: CASSSTGIVGETQYF. In DNA form, the CDR3 reads TGTGCCAGCAGCTCAACAGGGATAGTAGGGGAGACCCAGTACTTC.